Listed below are T cell receptor beta chains from one sample, sequenced in a study of T-cell memory formation after mild COVID-19. One entry per CDR3 protein results from TCRdb running MiXCR on the 5' RACE reads. The sample includes 430,000 or so distinct CDR3 sequences, roughly 23% seen only once; the top ten take roughly an eighth. Input material: PBMCs or a T cell subset sorted from them (not recorded which). The receptor set was obtained from an adult woman who had mild COVID-19 (a few samples of this study predate the infection). Cell type and time point are not known. CDR3s include the opening cysteine and the closing phenylalanine or tryptophan. D genes are given only for firm matches. Some rows mark clone size as missing; the rest say once, few, many or name a class of expanded clone.

V,J,size,length,D,DNA,CDR3
TRBV5-1,TRBJ2-5,.,16,TRBD2,TGCGCCAGCAGCTCGCACATCAAGCGGGGGGAAGAGACCCAGTACTTC,CASSSHIKRGEETQYF
TRBV7-7,TRBJ2-5,once,14,.,TGTGCCAGCAGCCCCCGACGCGATACGGAGACCCAGTACTTC,CASSPRRDTETQYF
TRBV30,TRBJ2-1,few,15,.,TGTGCCTGGAGGGAGCCAAGCAGCACCTACAATGAGCAGTTCTTC,CAWREPSSTYNEQFF
TRBV20-1,TRBJ2-6,few,14,.,TGCAGTGCTAGACGAGGCTCTGGGGCCAACGTCCTGACTTTC,CSARRGSGANVLTF
TRBV6-1,TRBJ1-2,.,15,.,TGTGCCAGCAGTACGCGGTCGGACCTGCACTATGGCTACACCTTC,CASSTRSDLHYGYTF
TRBV3-1,TRBJ2-2,.,14,.,TGTGCCAGCAGCCGTCCCAATGGGGCCGGGGAGCTGTTTTTT,CASSRPNGAGELFF
TRBV27,TRBJ2-3,.,16,TRBD2,TGTGCCAGCAGACTAGCGGGAGGGTTCGGCACAGATACGCAGTATTTT,CASRLAGGFGTDTQYF
TRBV29-1,TRBJ1-1,.,15,.,TGCAGCGTTGTGGTCGCAGGGCCGGGTAACACTGAAGCTTTCTTT,CSVVVAGPGNTEAFF
TRBV5-1,TRBJ2-1,many,15,.,TGCGCCAGCAGCCCACTGGGCGACTCCTACAATGAGCAGTTCTTC,CASSPLGDSYNEQFF
TRBV29-1,TRBJ2-1,.,11,.,TGCAGCGTTGACAGACTCAATGAGCAGTTCTTC,CSVDRLNEQFF
TRBV7-6,TRBJ2-7,once,14,.,TGTGCCAGCAGCTTAGAAGGGTTCCGCTACGAGCAGTACTTC,CASSLEGFRYEQYF
TRBV6-1,TRBJ1-2,.,12,.,TGTGCCAGCAGTGATTACATGCCTGGCTACACCTTC,CASSDYMPGYTF
TRBV7-2,TRBJ2-4,.,15,.,TGTGCCAGCAGCTTGCCCTCGGGGGCCAAAAACATTCAGTACTTC,CASSLPSGAKNIQYF
TRBV4-2,TRBJ1-1,few,18,.,TGTGCCAGCAGCCAAGGGCTGTCAGGTGATATCGGGAGATACGAAGCTTTCTTT,CASSQGLSGDIGRYEAFF